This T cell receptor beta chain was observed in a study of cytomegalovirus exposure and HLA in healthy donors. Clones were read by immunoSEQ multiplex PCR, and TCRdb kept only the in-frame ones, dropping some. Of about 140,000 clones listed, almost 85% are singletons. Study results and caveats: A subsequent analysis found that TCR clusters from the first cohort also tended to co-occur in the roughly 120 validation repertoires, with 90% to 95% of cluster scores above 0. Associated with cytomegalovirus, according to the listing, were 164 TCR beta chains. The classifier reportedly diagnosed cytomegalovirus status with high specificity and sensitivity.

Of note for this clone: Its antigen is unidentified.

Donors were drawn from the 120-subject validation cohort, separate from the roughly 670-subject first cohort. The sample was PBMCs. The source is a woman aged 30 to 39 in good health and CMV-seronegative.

CDR3 sequence: CASSEAPWTGRINQPQHF. In DNA form, the CDR3 reads TGTGCCAGCAGTGAAGCGCCCTGGACAGGGAGGATTAATCAGCCCCAGCATTTT. This chain connects TRBV6-1 to TRBJ1-5; 8 positions agree with TRBD1. The CDR3 spans 18 residues. Germline CDR1 is MNHNS and CDR2 is SASEGT. V lost 0 bases, J lost 4 bases, and 11 bases stayed unmatched.